This record concerns one T cell receptor beta chain sequence. The target antigen is unknown. The source of the sample is a study of cytomegalovirus exposure and HLA in healthy donors. Only in-frame clones appear in the TCRdb table, and some are missing; sequencing was by immunoSEQ multiplex PCR. The profile covers 170,000 or so clones, with about 80% appearing a single time and approximately 2.9% taken by the ten largest. Study-wide points: Specific recognition of CMV antigens was confirmed in vitro for a few chains (all CMV-associated).

Trimming at V came to 7 bases and at J to 3 bases, leaving 6 bases not matched to a gene. Germline loops: CDR1 SQVTM, CDR2 ANQGSEA. This CDR3 contains 13 residues. The rearrangement uses TRBV29-1 and TRBJ1-1, with 9 bases identical to TRBD1. Sequenced material: PBMCs. The TCR was taken from a woman aged 18-29 years in good health and CMV-seropositive. Here the CDR3 reads CSAGTGSYTEAFF. The CDR3 DNA sequence: TGCAGCGCCGGGACAGGGAGTTACACTGAAGCTTTCTTT.